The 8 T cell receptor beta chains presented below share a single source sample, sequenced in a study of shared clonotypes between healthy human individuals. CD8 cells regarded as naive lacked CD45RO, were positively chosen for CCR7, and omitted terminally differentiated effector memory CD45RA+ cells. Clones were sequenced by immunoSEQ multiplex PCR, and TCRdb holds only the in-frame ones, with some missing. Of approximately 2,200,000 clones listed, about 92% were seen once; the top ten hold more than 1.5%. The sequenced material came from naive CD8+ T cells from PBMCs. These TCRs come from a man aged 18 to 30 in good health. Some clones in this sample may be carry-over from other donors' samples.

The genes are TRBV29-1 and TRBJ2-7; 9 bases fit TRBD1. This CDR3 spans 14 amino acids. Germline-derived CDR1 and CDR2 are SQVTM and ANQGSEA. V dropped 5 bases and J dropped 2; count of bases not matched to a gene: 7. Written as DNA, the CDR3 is TGCAGCGTTCTGGACAGGGGAGCGCCCTACGAGCAGTACTTC. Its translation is CSVLDRGAPYEQYF.

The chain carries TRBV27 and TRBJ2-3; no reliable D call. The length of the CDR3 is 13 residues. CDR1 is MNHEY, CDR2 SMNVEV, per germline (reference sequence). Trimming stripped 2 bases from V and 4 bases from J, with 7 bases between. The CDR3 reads CASSLILSDTQYF. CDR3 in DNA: TGTGCCAGCAGTTTAATTTTGTCAGATACGCAGTATTTT.

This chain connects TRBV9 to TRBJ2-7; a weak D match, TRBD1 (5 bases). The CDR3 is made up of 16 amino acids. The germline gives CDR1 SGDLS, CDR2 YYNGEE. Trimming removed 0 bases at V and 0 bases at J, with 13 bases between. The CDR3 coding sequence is TGTGCCAGCAGCGTAGGGGGCAGCGTGAGCTCCTACGAGCAGTACTTC. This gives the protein CASSVGGSVSSYEQYF.

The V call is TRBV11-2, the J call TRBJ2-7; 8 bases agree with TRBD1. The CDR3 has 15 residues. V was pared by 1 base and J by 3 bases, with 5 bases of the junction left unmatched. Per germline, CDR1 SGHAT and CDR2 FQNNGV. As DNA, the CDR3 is TGTGCCAGCAGCTTAGTCCCGGACAGGGTCTACGAGCAGTACTTC. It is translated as CASSLVPDRVYEQYF.

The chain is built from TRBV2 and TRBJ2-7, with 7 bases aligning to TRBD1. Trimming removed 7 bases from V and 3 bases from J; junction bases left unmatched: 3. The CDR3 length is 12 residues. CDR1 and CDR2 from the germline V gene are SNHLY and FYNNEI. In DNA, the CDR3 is TGTGCCAGCAAAGGGACAGACTACGAGCAGTACTTC. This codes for CASKGTDYEQYF. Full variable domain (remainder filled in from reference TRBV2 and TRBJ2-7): EPEVTQTPSHQVTQMGQEVILRCVPISNHLYFYWYRQILGQKVEFLVSFYNNEISEKSEIFDDQFSVERPDGSNFTLKIRSTKLEDSAMYFCASKGTDYEQYFGPGTRLTVT.

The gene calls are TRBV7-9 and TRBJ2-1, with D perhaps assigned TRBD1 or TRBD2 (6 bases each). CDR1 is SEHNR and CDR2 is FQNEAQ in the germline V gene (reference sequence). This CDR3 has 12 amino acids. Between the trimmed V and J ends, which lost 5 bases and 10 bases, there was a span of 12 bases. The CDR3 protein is CASSLRGAEQFF. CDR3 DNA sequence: TGTGCCAGCAGCCTAAGGGGGGCGGAGCAGTTCTTC.

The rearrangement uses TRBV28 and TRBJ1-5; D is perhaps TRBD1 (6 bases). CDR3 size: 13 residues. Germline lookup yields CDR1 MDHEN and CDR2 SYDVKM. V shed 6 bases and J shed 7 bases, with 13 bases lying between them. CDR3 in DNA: TGTGCCAGCAGCCCTCAGGGGCTCCAGCCCCAGCATTTT. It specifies CASSPQGLQPQHF.

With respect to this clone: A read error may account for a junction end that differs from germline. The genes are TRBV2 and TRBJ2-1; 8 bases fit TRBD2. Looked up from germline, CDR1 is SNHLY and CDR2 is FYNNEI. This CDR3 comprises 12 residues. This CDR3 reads CGGGDQLNEQFF. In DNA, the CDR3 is TGCGGGGGGGGCGACCAACTCAATGAGCAGTTCTTC.